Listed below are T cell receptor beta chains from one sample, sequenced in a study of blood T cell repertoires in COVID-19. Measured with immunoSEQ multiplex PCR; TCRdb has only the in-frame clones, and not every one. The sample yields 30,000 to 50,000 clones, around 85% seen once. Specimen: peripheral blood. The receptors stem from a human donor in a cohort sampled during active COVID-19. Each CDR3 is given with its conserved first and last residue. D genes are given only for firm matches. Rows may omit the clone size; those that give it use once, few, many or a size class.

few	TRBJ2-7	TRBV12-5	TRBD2	TGTGCTAGTGGTTTGGGGACTAGAATGTACGAGCAGTACTTC	CASGLGTRMYEQYF
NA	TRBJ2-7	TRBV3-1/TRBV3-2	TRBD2	TGTGCCAGCAGCCAAGCCAGCGGGAGCTCCTACGAGCAGTACTTC	CASSQASGSSYEQYF
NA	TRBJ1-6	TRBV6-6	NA	TGTGCCAGCAGTTACCTCCCCTCTAATTCACCCCTCCACTTT	CASSYLPSNSPLHF
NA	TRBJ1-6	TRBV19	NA	TGTGCCAGTAGTATTGAGTCTGTATACTCACCCCTCCACTTT	CASSIESVYSPLHF
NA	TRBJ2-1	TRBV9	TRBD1	TGTGCCAGCAGCGTAGCCGGGACAGTGAATGAGCAGTTCTTC	CASSVAGTVNEQFF
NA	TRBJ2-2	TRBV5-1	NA	TGCGCCAGCAGCTTGGGACAGTCAGTCACCGGGGAGCTGTTTTTT	CASSLGQSVTGELFF
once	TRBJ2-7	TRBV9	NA	TGTGCCAGCAGCGTAGGAACTAGGACCGGCGAGCAGTACTTC	CASSVGTRTGEQYF
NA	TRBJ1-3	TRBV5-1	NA	TGCGCCAGCAGCCTGGCCAGCTCTGGAAACACCATATATTTT	CASSLASSGNTIYF
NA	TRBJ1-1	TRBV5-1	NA	TGCGCCAGCAGCCAGATGCCAGGGCGGGAAGCTTTCTTT	CASSQMPGREAFF
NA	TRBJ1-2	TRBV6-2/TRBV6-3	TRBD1	TGTGCCAGCAGTCTGGGGCATGGGACAGGGAGCGGCTACACCTTC	CASSLGHGTGSGYTF
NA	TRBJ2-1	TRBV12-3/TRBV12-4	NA	TGTGCCAGCAGCCAACTATACAATGAGCAGTTCTTC	CASSQLYNEQFF
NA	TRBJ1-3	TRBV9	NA	TGTGCCAGCAGCGCCCACCGGTCAGGGTACGCTGGAAACACCATATATTTT	CASSAHRSGYAGNTIYF
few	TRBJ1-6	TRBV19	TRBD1	TGTGCCAGTAGTGTCAACAGGGGCCAGAGATCACCCCTCCACTTT	CASSVNRGQRSPLHF
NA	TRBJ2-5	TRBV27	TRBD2	TGTGCCAGCAGTCCACTAGCGGGAGAAGAGACCCAGTACTTC	CASSPLAGEETQYF
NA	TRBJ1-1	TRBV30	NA	TGTGCCTGGGCGAGGCCAGGGTCGGACACTGAAGCTTTCTTT	CAWARPGSDTEAFF
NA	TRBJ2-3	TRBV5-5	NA	TGTGCCAGCAGCTTGGAATATACAGATACGCAGTATTTT	CASSLEYTDTQYF
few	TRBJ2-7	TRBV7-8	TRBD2	TGTGCCAGCAGCGCCTATCGACTGACTAGCGGGGTTAAGGACTACGAGCAGTACTTC	CASSAYRLTSGVKDYEQYF
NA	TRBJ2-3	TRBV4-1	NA	TGCGCCTGTGGTCCGATATCCCACAGTGATACGCAGTATTTT	CACGPISHSDTQYF
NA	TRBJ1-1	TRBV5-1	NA	TGCGCCAGCAGCCCTCAACCAGGGAACACTGAAGCTTTCTTT	CASSPQPGNTEAFF
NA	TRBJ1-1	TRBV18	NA	TGTGCCAGCTCACCACCGGCAGGAGGGGTGGAAGCTTTCTTT	CASSPPAGGVEAFF